What follows is one T cell receptor beta chain and its context. This clonotype showed up just a few times. Its antigen has not been determined. Nothing much larger sits one base from this clone, and base qualities are not available. The data belong to a study of vaccination and CD4 T cells after COVID-19 (dated 2022 in TCRdb). About the investigation overall: SARS-CoV-2 positivity had been established in the convalescent patients by nasal swab PCR, and mild disease was recorded in under ten of these patients and severe disease in one. Six males and four females were included in the convalescent cohort, with two Hispanic individuals, seven Caucasians, two Asians and one multiracial person represented. Participants received two doses of either the Pfizer-BioNTech BNT162b2 vaccine (n=8) or the Moderna mRNA-1273 vaccine (n=2). Post-COVID blood samples from convalescent patients were collected a median of about 110 days after diagnosis, with a range of roughly 35 to 180 days. Post-vaccine blood samples were obtained a median of approximately 74 days after the second vaccine dose, with a range of about 13 to 241 days. Overlapping spike peptide pools from SARS-CoV-2 and from the common cold coronaviruses HCoV-NL63, HCoV-OC43 and HCoV-229E were used as culture stimuli. In control cultures, a CEFX viral epitope pool was used as positive control, an HIV-1 Nef peptide pool was used as negative control, or no peptide was added. The spike-specific CD4+ TCR repertoire was compared before and after mRNA vaccination in ten to eleven COVID-19 convalescent patients and a few infection-naive healthy vaccine recipients. The paper as a whole reports these results and caveats: Of the vaccine-specific clones in convalescent patients, 304 of 307, or nearly all, reacted only to SARS-CoV-2 spike and did not cross-react with common cold coronaviruses. Although the median number of SARS-CoV-2-reactive clonotypes went up from roughly 23 after infection to 35 to 40 after vaccination, the increase was not significant. Among the post-vaccine SARS-CoV-2-reactive clones in convalescent patients, a median approximately 86% showed up only after vaccination, which suggests vaccine-specific priming. Relatively few convalescent patients were included in the study, and early timepoints after natural infection were not analyzed.

What the treatment or condition label conveys for this sample: approximately 11-day PBMC culture with coronavirus spike peptide pools or control peptides (ViraFEST assay). To expand antigen-specific T cells with peptide pools and then pick out the expanded clonotypes through TCR sequencing, the study relied on the ViraFEST assay. The positive SARS-CoV-2 PCR tests of the convalescent patients were dated from March to December 2020, before the Alpha, Beta and Delta variants emerged in the United States. Fewer than 2.5 million PBMCs per well were cultured in IMDM with approximately 5% human AB serum and 7.5 to 10 IU/ml IL-2, plus 10 ug/ml peptide pools. Half of the culture medium was replaced with fresh IL-2-containing medium on days 3 and 7. Once the cells had been in culture for about 10 days, the EasySep CD4+ T cell isolation kit was used to isolate CD4+ T cells by negative selection. PBMCs were separated from whole blood using Ficoll-Paque Plus gradient centrifugation and then either used fresh or cryopreserved at -140C. Culture conditions were generally each tested in triplicate wells.

The protocol used for the library was PCR. DNA from cultured CD4+ T cells underwent TCR sequencing with the Oncomine TCR Beta short-read assay at the Johns Hopkins FTIC core. Genomic DNA was extracted from the cultured CD4+ T cells with the QIAamp micro DNA kit. The Oncomine TCR Beta libraries from cultured CD4+ T cells were pooled using unique dual indexes and then sequenced on an Illumina iSeq 100. The original pipeline was this. Non-productive sequences were removed, and CDR3s not starting with C, not ending with F or W, or shorter than 7 amino acids were discarded. The MANAFEST web application identified antigen-specific clonotypes by comparing peptide-stimulated wells against reference wells and other culture wells. To be called positive, a clone needed an FDR below 0.05, an odds ratio above 5, and a productive frequency above 0.1% in at least two of three replicate wells. Clonotypes that were significantly expanded in both SARS-CoV-2 spike wells and at least one common cold coronavirus spike condition were defined as cross-reactive. Levenshtein distances (stringdist) and unrooted phylogenetic trees (ape) in R version 3.6.1 were used to assess CDR3 homology. The public reads were reprocessed in TCRdb via fastp at Q25 and MiXCR, keeping in-frame beta chains. Rows with one shared CDR3 protein collapse into an entry with the most common genes and DNA. The V and J calls follow TCRdb's processing rather than the paper's. In this sample the table shows more than 2,500 distinct CDR3 sequences, 84% of which occur a single time. Approximately 34% of the sample belongs to the ten largest clones.

Sequenced: CD4+ T cells from blood, cultured in vitro. This clonotype was sampled from a human donor who had recovered from COVID-19.

In nucleotides, the sequence is TGCAGTGCTCCCGCGGACAGCCACACTGAAGCTTTCTTT. Its protein product is CSAPADSHTEAFF. The V gene is TRBV20-1 and the J gene is TRBJ1-1; the D region possibly corresponds to TRBD1 (6 bases align). Deletion took 5 bases off V and 3 bases off J, with a span of 13 bases between the germline ends. Spanning cysteine to phenylalanine, the CDR3 consists of 13 amino acids. This entry keeps only the CDR3 DNA: 39 bases, framed from base 1. Taken from the germline V gene (reference sequence), the CDR1 and CDR2 loops are DFQATT and SNEGSKA.